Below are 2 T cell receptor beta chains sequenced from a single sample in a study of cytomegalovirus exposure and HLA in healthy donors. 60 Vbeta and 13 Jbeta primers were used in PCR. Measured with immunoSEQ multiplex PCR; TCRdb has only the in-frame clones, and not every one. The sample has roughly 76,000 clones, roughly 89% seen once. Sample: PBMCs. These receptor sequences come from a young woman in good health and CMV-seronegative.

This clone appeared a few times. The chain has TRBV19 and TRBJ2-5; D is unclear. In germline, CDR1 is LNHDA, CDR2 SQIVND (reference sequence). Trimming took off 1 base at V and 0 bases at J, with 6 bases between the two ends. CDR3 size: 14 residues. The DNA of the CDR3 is TGTGCCAGTAGTATAGGGCCGTACCAAGAGACCCAGTACTTC. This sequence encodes CASSIGPYQETQYF.

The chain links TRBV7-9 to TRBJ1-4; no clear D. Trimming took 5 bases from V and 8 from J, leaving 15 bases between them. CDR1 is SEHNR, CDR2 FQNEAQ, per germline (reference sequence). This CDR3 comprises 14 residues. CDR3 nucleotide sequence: TGTGCCAGCAGCCCCCGGGAGGGCGGGGAAAAACTGTTTTTT. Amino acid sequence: CASSPREGGEKLFF. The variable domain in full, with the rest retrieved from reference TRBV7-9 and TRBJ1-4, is DTGVSQNPRHKITKRGQNVTFRCDPISEHNRLYWYRQTLGQGPEFLTYFQNEAQLEKSRLLSDRFSAERPKGSFSTLEIQRTEQGDSAMYLCASSPREGGEKLFFGSGTQLSVL.